A selection of T cell receptor beta chains follows, all from one sample in a study of blood T cell repertoires in COVID-19. Data came from immunoSEQ multiplex PCR; TCRdb stores just in-frame clones and leaves some out. The sample has some 120,000 clones; 88% are singletons. Sequenced sample: peripheral blood. The receptors here all came from a man aged 50 to 59 with acute or convalescent COVID-19. The CDR3 runs from the conserved cysteine through the conserved F or W. The D gene is left open where the match is weak. Size tells how often a clone was seen (once, few, many) or the class of an expanded clone, and some rows leave it out.

abundance	len	v_gene	d_gene	j_gene	CDR3nt	CDR3aa
.	16	TRBV5-1	.	TRBJ2-6	TGCGCCAGCAGATTTGGGCCTGTCTCTGGGGCCAACGTCCTGACTTTC	CASRFGPVSGANVLTF
few	13	TRBV19	TRBD2	TRBJ2-5	TGTGCCAGTATCCCAGCGGGGGGGGAGACCCAGTACTTC	CASIPAGGETQYF
.	13	TRBV5-1	.	TRBJ1-1	TGCGCCAGCAGCTGGGGGGTACACACTGAAGCTTTCTTT	CASSWGVHTEAFF
.	13	TRBV18	.	TRBJ1-5	TGTGCCAGCTCACCGAACAGGGATCAGCCCCAGCATTTT	CASSPNRDQPQHF
.	15	TRBV5-1	.	TRBJ2-2	TGCGCCAGCAGCTCCTGGGGAGGCAACACCGGGGAGCTGTTTTTT	CASSSWGGNTGELFF
.	17	TRBV11-3	TRBD2	TRBJ2-1	TGTGCCAGCAGCTTAGCCGGACTAGCGGGAGGGCAAGGGGAGCAGTTCTTC	CASSLAGLAGGQGEQFF
.	15	TRBV7-6	.	TRBJ2-7	TGTGCCAGCAGCTTAGGGAGGGACGGATCCTACGAGCAGTACTTC	CASSLGRDGSYEQYF
.	15	TRBV19	TRBD1	TRBJ1-2	TGTGCCAGTAGTACCAAGACAGGGAATAACTATGGCTACACCTTC	CASSTKTGNNYGYTF
.	14	TRBV30	.	TRBJ1-5	TGTGCCTGGAGTGTACGCTCAGGCAATCAGCCCCAGCATTTT	CAWSVRSGNQPQHF
.	14	TRBV2	TRBD1	TRBJ1-2	TGTGCCAGCAGAGGTGGACAGGGAGGCGGTGGCTACACCTTC	CASRGGQGGGGYTF
once	17	TRBV11-2	TRBD1	TRBJ1-6	TGTGCCAGCAGCGCCAAGTCAGGGGGACTCTATAATTCACCCCTCCACTTT	CASSAKSGGLYNSPLHF
.	14	TRBV27	.	TRBJ1-5	TGTGCCAGCAGTCCCAGACAGGCAAATCAGCCCCAGCATTTT	CASSPRQANQPQHF
.	15	TRBV12-5	TRBD1	TRBJ1-6	TGTGCTAGTGGTACCGGACAGGGGAATAATTCACCCCTCCACTTT	CASGTGQGNNSPLHF
.	13	TRBV4-1	.	TRBJ1-4	TGCGCCAGCAGCCAAGACGTCAATGAAAAACTGTTTTTT	CASSQDVNEKLFF
.	15	TRBV18	.	TRBJ2-1	TGTGCCAGCTCACCACCCCGGGGACAATACAATGAGCAGTTCTTC	CASSPPRGQYNEQFF
.	15	TRBV30	TRBD2	TRBJ2-7	TGTGCCTGGAGGAGGCGCGGGAGCTTTTCCTACGAGCAGTACTTC	CAWRRRGSFSYEQYF
.	14	TRBV18	TRBD1	TRBJ1-4	TGTGCCAGCTCAATAGACAGGGTCGGTGAAAAACTGTTTTTT	CASSIDRVGEKLFF
once	14	TRBV2	TRBD2	TRBJ2-1	TGTGCCAGCAGCCGGGAGGGGGCCTACAATGAGCAGTTCTTC	CASSREGAYNEQFF
.	15	TRBV5-4	TRBD1	TRBJ1-5	TGTGCCAGCAGCCGGGGGACAGGGACAGATCAGCCCCAGCATTTT	CASSRGTGTDQPQHF
.	13	TRBV18	.	TRBJ1-2	TGTGCCAGCTCACCTGTAGAAGACTATGGCTACACCTTC	CASSPVEDYGYTF
.	17	TRBV21-1	.	TRBJ1-4	TGTGCCAGCAGCAAACGGAGGGACGCACAAACTAATGAAAAACTGTTTTTT	CASSKRRDAQTNEKLFF
.	11	TRBV2	.	TRBJ1-1	TGTGCCAGCACCTTGTACACTGAAGCTTTCTTT	CASTLYTEAFF
.	18	TRBV12-5	TRBD2	TRBJ2-1	TGTGCTAGCTTGGGACTAGCGGGAGGGATAAGCTCCTACAATGAGCAGTTCTTC	CASLGLAGGISSYNEQFF
once	15	TRBV19	.	TRBJ1-5	TGTGCCAGTTCTTTAGGAAGGGGTGGCAATCAGCCCCAGCATTTT	CASSLGRGGNQPQHF
.	17	TRBV5-6	TRBD1	TRBJ1-1	TGTGCCAGCAGCTATAGACCTCAGACAGGGTGGGACACTGAAGCTTTCTTT	CASSYRPQTGWDTEAFF
.	14	TRBV6-2/TRBV6-3	.	TRBJ1-2	TGTGCCAGCAGTTACTCGAACAGGGCCAGTGGCTACACCTTC	CASSYSNRASGYTF
.	15	TRBV27	TRBD1	TRBJ2-7	TGTGCCAGCAGGCCAGTAGGGACAGGGTACTACGAGCAGTACTTC	CASRPVGTGYYEQYF
.	12	TRBV7-9	.	TRBJ2-3	TGTGCCAGCAGCTTATCGGGGGATACGCAGTATTTT	CASSLSGDTQYF
.	16	TRBV4-1	TRBD1	TRBJ1-2	TGCGCCAGCAGCCAAGTAGGGGGACAGACTAACTATGGCTACACCTTC	CASSQVGGQTNYGYTF
.	13	TRBV6-5	.	TRBJ1-5	TGTGCCAGCAGTCTAGAGGGTGTTCAGCCCCAGCATTTT	CASSLEGVQPQHF
few	16	TRBV7-8	TRBD2	TRBJ2-3	TGTGCCAGCAGCCTCAGGACTAGCGGGAGCAGGGATACGCAGTATTTT	CASSLRTSGSRDTQYF
.	15	TRBV19	TRBD1	TRBJ2-2	TGTGCCAGTAGTAGTCCGGGACAGAGGACCGGGGAGCTGTTTTTT	CASSSPGQRTGELFF
.	14	TRBV11-2	.	TRBJ1-3	TGTGCCAGCAGACAAGCGGGCTCTGGAAACACCATATATTTT	CASRQAGSGNTIYF
.	15	TRBV19	TRBD1	TRBJ2-7	TGTGCCAGTAGTATACCGGGACAGGGAACCTACGAGCAGTACTTC	CASSIPGQGTYEQYF
.	15	TRBV19	TRBD2	TRBJ2-5	TGTGCCAGTAGTTCCCTGACTAGCTGGCAAGAGACCCAGTACTTC	CASSSLTSWQETQYF
.	13	TRBV18	TRBD2	TRBJ2-7	TGTGCCAGCACACCCGGGGGGACTGAAGAGCAGTACTTC	CASTPGGTEEQYF
.	15	TRBV3-1/TRBV3-2	TRBD1	TRBJ2-3	TGTGCCAGCAGCCAAATGGGACAGGTCACAGATACGCAGTATTTT	CASSQMGQVTDTQYF
.	12	TRBV12-3/TRBV12-4	.	TRBJ2-7	TGTGCCAGCAGCCGGTCAAACTACGAGCAGTACTTC	CASSRSNYEQYF
.	17	TRBV27	TRBD2	TRBJ2-2	TGTGCCAGCAGTTTAAGTCCTAGCGGGATTTCCACCGGGGAGCTGTTTTTT	CASSLSPSGISTGELFF
.	14	TRBV6-5	TRBD1	TRBJ2-1	TGTGCCAGCAGTACCGGGACAGGGAGTACGGGACGGTTCTTC	CASSTGTGSTGRFF
.	14	TRBV6-5	.	TRBJ1-5	TGTGCCAGCAGCTACTCGGGCGCGAATCAGCCCCAGCATTTT	CASSYSGANQPQHF
.	11	TRBV7-9	.	TRBJ1-2	TGTGCCAGCAGCCGTCAGGGGTGGTACACCTTC	CASSRQGWYTF
.	13	TRBV15	.	TRBJ2-2	TGTGCCACCAGCAGAGGGGGGCCCGGGGAGCTGTTTTTT	CATSRGGPGELFF
.	11	TRBV20-1	.	TRBJ2-7	TGCAGTGCCCCGGACTTCGGCGAGCAGTACTTC	CSAPDFGEQYF
.	12	TRBV3-1/TRBV3-2	.	TRBJ2-7	TGTGCCAGCAGCCAATTCCCGGACGAGCAGTACTTC	CASSQFPDEQYF
.	15	TRBV3-1/TRBV3-2	.	TRBJ2-5	TGTGCCAGCAGCGGTCGTCCGGACGGGAAAGAGACCCAGTACTTC	CASSGRPDGKETQYF
few	17	TRBV21-1	.	TRBJ2-7	TGTGCCAGCAGCAAAACCAAGCATAAGGACAGGGCCAACGAGCAGTACTTC	CASSKTKHKDRANEQYF
.	14	TRBV19	.	TRBJ1-1	TGTGCCAGTAGTATGGGCAGCCTGAACACTGAAGCTTTCTTT	CASSMGSLNTEAFF